A selection of T cell receptor beta chains follows, all from one sample in a study of cytomegalovirus exposure and HLA in healthy donors. The repertoire was sequenced with immunoSEQ multiplex PCR; TCRdb's copy has only in-frame clones and lacks some. The sample carries under 200,000 clones, roughly 80% recorded once. Sequenced input: PBMCs. The receptors stem from a man aged 45-60 years in good health and CMV-seropositive. CDR3s include the opening cysteine and the closing phenylalanine or tryptophan. D genes are given only for firm matches. Size is omitted from some rows. Given values are once, few, many or a class for expanded clones.

clone_size	d_call	j_call	v_call	cdr3_nt	cdr3_aa
NA	NA	TRBJ2-1	TRBV20-1	TGCAGTGCTACCGGGAATGAGCAGTTCTTC	CSATGNEQFF
NA	TRBD1	TRBJ1-5	TRBV28	TGTGCCAGCAACACCCGGACAGGGGTTTCTCAGCCCCAGCATTTT	CASNTRTGVSQPQHF
once	TRBD1	TRBJ2-5	TRBV10-2	TGCGCCAGCAGTTCCGGGACAGGGGGCTTTGAGACCCAGTACTTC	CASSSGTGGFETQYF
NA	TRBD2	TRBJ2-1	TRBV7-9	TGTGCCAGCAGCTTAGGGACTAGCGGGAACAATGAGCAGTTCTTC	CASSLGTSGNNEQFF
NA	NA	TRBJ1-2	TRBV5-1	TGCGCCAGCAGCCCTAGGAACTCCGGGTATGGCTACACCTTC	CASSPRNSGYGYTF
NA	TRBD1	TRBJ2-3	TRBV30	TGTGCCTGGAGTGTCCTAGGGACAGGGTTGAGAGATACGCAGTATTTT	CAWSVLGTGLRDTQYF
NA	NA	TRBJ1-1	TRBV18	TGTGCCAGCTCACCACCGGTGAGGGCTGAAGCTTTCTTT	CASSPPVRAEAFF
NA	NA	TRBJ1-5	TRBV11-3	TGTGCCAGCAGCTTACCTCAGGGTTGGGGTCTTAGCAATCAGCCCCAGCATTTT	CASSLPQGWGLSNQPQHF
NA	TRBD1	TRBJ1-5	TRBV10-2	TGCGCCAGCAGTGATCAGGGGGAGGATCAGCCCCAGCATTTT	CASSDQGEDQPQHF
NA	NA	TRBJ2-2	TRBV23-1	TGCGCCAGCAGTCATTTGGCCACGGGAAACACCGGGGAGCTGTTTTTT	CASSHLATGNTGELFF
NA	NA	TRBJ2-5	TRBV11-1	TGTGCCAGCAGCTTGGGCAGGGGAGTGGAGACCCAGTACTTC	CASSLGRGVETQYF
NA	NA	TRBJ1-2	TRBV28	TGTGCCAGCAGTCCTCAGACAGCTAACTATGGCTACACCTTC	CASSPQTANYGYTF
NA	TRBD2	TRBJ2-3	TRBV4-2	TGTGCCAGCAGCCACAATAGCGGGCGGGACACAGATACGCAGTATTTT	CASSHNSGRDTDTQYF
NA	NA	TRBJ2-5	TRBV13	TGTGCCAGCAGCTCCAGGGCCTCCCAAGAGACCCAGTACTTC	CASSSRASQETQYF
NA	TRBD2	TRBJ2-1	TRBV7-2	TGTGCCAGCAGCCCAAAACCGGGACTAGCGGGAGGTTTAGATGAGCAGTTCTTC	CASSPKPGLAGGLDEQFF
NA	NA	TRBJ2-7	TRBV6-1	TGTGCCAGCAGTGTACAGGGAGGGACGCCCTACGAGCAGTACTTC	CASSVQGGTPYEQYF
NA	TRBD1	TRBJ2-5	TRBV7-7	TGTGCTAGCAGCCTCAGACAGGGGAAGAGGGAGACCCAGTACTTC	CASSLRQGKRETQYF
NA	TRBD1	TRBJ2-7	TRBV30	TGTGCCTGGAGTACTACAGGGGGCCCCTACGAGCAGTACTTC	CAWSTTGGPYEQYF
NA	TRBD1	TRBJ1-5	TRBV6-1	TGTGCCAGCAGTGGACGACAGGGGGATCGTCAGCCCCAGCATTTT	CASSGRQGDRQPQHF
few	NA	TRBJ2-5	TRBV13	TGTGCCAGCAGCTTAGGCCGCAGGGAAGTTCCCCAGTACTTC	CASSLGRREVPQYF
once	NA	TRBJ1-2	TRBV28	TGTGCCAGCAGTTTACAGGGGCCTTATGGCTACACCTTC	CASSLQGPYGYTF
NA	TRBD1	TRBJ1-1	TRBV6-5	TGTGCCAGCAGCCAACAGGGGGCAGCGAACACTGAAGCTTTCTTT	CASSQQGAANTEAFF
once	NA	TRBJ2-2	TRBV28	TGTGCCAGCAGTTCTCGACTTCTTACCGGGGAGCTGTTTTTT	CASSSRLLTGELFF
NA	NA	TRBJ1-1	TRBV18	TGTGCCAGCTCATGGAGGGTTCAAACTGAAGCTTTCTTT	CASSWRVQTEAFF
few	TRBD1	TRBJ1-2	TRBV5-1	TGCGCCAGCAGCTTAGGAGGGACAGACTATGGCTACACCTTC	CASSLGGTDYGYTF
NA	TRBD1	TRBJ1-5	TRBV14	TGTGCCAGCACCGGACAGGGCGTCCCGCCCCAGCATTTT	CASTGQGVPPQHF
few	TRBD2	TRBJ2-3	TRBV5-4	TGTGCCAGCGGACTAGCGGCGGGAGATACGCAGTATTTT	CASGLAAGDTQYF
NA	NA	TRBJ2-2	TRBV6-6	TGTGCCAGCAGCCGGGGGACAGTACCCGGGGAGCTGTTTTTT	CASSRGTVPGELFF
NA	TRBD1	TRBJ1-5	TRBV6-6	TGTGCCAGCAGGACGGACAGGGGCCGCAATCAGCCCCAGCATTTT	CASRTDRGRNQPQHF
NA	NA	TRBJ1-2	TRBV28	TGTGCCAGCACTGTCGGGACTTATGGCTACACCTTC	CASTVGTYGYTF
NA	NA	TRBJ2-2	TRBV7-9	TGTGCCAGCAGCTTAAGCCTAGGTACCGGGGAGCTGTTTTTT	CASSLSLGTGELFF
NA	NA	TRBJ2-3	TRBV6-5	TGTGCCAGCAGTTACTCGAGCAGGCGAAGCACAGATACGCAGTATTTT	CASSYSSRRSTDTQYF
NA	NA	TRBJ2-1	TRBV7-9	TGTGCCAGCATTTCCGGGACTCAATCCTACAATGAGCAGTTCTTC	CASISGTQSYNEQFF
NA	NA	TRBJ2-7	TRBV6-1	TGTGCCAGCAGTGAGGGAGAATCCTACGAGCAGTACTTC	CASSEGESYEQYF
NA	NA	TRBJ2-1	TRBV6-1	TGTGCCAGCAGTGTCTATGAGCAGTTCTTC	CASSVYEQFF
NA	NA	TRBJ2-1	TRBV28	TGTGCCAGCAGTACCTACTCCCCGACGGTAGCTGACTACAATGAGCAGTTCTTC	CASSTYSPTVADYNEQFF
NA	NA	TRBJ2-7	TRBV4-3	TGCGCCAGCAGCCAAGATGGAGTAGCGCACGAGCAGTACTTC	CASSQDGVAHEQYF
NA	TRBD1	TRBJ2-5	TRBV28	TGTGCCAGCAGTTTATTTATCCGACAGGGGGCAGGGACCCAGTACTTC	CASSLFIRQGAGTQYF
few	NA	TRBJ2-5	TRBV2	TGTGCCAGCAGTGAACCGCCCCAGAGGTGGGAGACCCAGTACTTC	CASSEPPQRWETQYF
few	TRBD2	TRBJ2-5	TRBV11-2	TGTGCCAGCAGCTTATCCGGGCAGGGAGGGGTCCAGTACTTC	CASSLSGQGGVQYF